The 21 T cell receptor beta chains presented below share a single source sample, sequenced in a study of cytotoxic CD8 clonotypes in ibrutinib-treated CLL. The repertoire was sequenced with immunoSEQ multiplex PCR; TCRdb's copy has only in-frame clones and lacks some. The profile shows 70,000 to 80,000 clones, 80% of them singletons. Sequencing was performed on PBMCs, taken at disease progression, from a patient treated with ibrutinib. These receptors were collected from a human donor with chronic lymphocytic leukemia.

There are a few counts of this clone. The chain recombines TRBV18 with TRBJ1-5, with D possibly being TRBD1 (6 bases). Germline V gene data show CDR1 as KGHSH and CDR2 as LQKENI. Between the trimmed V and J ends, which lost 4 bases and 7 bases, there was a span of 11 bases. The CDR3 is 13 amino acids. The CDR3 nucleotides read TGTGCCAGCTCACTTGGGACAAACCAGCCCCAGCATTTT. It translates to CASSLGTNQPQHF.

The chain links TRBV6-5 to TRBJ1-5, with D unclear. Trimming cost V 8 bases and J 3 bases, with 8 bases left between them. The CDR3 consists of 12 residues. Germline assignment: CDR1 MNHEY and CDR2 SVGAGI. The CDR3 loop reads CASQVPNQPQHF. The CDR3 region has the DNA TGTGCCAGCCAGGTTCCCAATCAGCCCCAGCATTTT.

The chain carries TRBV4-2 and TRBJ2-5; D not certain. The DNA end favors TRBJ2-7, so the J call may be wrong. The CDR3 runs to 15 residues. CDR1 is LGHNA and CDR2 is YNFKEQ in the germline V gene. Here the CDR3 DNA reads TGTGCCAGCAGCCAAGATCGTCAACCGTCGTACGAGCAGTACTTC. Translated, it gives CASSQDRQPSYEQYF.

CDR3 protein: CASSTTPRMGTEAFF. CDR3 DNA: TGCGCCAGCAGCACCACTCCTAGGATGGGGACTGAAGCTTTCTTT. This chain uses TRBV5-1 with TRBJ1-1; D gene unclear. This CDR3 region has 15 residues. V gave up 4 bases and J gave up 5 bases, with 18 bases separating them. Germline loops: CDR1 SGHRS, CDR2 YFSETQ.

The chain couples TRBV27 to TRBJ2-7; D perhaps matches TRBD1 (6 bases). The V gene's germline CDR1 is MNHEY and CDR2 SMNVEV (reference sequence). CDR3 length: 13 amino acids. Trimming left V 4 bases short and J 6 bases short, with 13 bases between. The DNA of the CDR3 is TGTGCCAGCAGTTCCTTCTTAGGGGGCGAGCAGTACTTC. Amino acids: CASSSFLGGEQYF.

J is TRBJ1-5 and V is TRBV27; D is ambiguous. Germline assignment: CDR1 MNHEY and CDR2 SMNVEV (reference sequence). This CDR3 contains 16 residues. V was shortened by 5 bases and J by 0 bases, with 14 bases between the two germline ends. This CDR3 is CASSLRSLNSNQPQHF. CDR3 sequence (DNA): TGTGCCAGCAGTCTTCGCAGCCTTAATAGCAATCAGCCCCAGCATTTT.

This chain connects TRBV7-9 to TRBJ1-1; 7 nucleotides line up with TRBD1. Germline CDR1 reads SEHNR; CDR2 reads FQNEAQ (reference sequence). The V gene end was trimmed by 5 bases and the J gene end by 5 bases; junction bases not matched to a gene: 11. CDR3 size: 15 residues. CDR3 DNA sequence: TGTGCCAGCAGCCTCAGGACAGGCCGAGGGACTGAAGCTTTCTTT. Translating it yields CASSLRTGRGTEAFF.

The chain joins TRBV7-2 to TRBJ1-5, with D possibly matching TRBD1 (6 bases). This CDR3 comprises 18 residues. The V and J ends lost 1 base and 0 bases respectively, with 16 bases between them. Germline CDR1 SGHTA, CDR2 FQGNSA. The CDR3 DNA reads TGTGCCAGCAGCTTAGGGAGTGGACAGTCATATAGCAATCAGCCCCAGCATTTT. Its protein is CASSLGSGQSYSNQPQHF. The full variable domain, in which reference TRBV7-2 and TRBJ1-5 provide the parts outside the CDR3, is GAGVSQSPSNKVTEKGKDVELRCDPISGHTALYWYRQSLGQGLEFLIYFQGNSAPDKSGLPSDRFSAERTGGSVSTLTIQRTQQEDSAVYLCASSLGSGQSYSNQPQHFGDGTRLSIL.

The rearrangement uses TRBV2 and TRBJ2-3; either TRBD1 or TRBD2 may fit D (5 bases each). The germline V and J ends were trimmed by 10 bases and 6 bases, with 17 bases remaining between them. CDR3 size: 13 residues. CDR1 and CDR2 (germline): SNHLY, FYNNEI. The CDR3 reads CANPGSSLDTQYF. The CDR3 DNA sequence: TGTGCCAACCCAGGGAGTAGCTTGGATACGCAGTATTTT.

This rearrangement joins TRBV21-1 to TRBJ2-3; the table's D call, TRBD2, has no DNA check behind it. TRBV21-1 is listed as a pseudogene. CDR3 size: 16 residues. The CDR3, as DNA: TGTGCCAGCAGCAAAGTTCAAGCGGGAGAGCCAGATACGCAGTATTTT. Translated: CASSKVQAGEPDTQYF.

CDR3 nucleotide sequence: TGTGCCAGCAGTTACGCGGGACAGCTCACCGGGGAGCTGTTTTTT. Amino acid sequence: CASSYAGQLTGELFF. The chain joins TRBV6-5 to TRBJ2-2, with D possibly being TRBD1 (7 bases). V was clipped by 2 bases and J by 4 bases, with 11 bases between them. The CDR3 is 15 amino acids. From germline, CDR1 is MNHEY and CDR2 SVGAGI.

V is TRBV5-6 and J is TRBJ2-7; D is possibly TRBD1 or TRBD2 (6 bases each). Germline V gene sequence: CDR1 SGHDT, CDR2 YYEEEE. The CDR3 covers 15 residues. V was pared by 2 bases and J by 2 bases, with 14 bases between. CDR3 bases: TGTGCCAGCAGCTTCAGCCAACGGGGGCCCTACGAGCAGTACTTC. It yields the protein CASSFSQRGPYEQYF.

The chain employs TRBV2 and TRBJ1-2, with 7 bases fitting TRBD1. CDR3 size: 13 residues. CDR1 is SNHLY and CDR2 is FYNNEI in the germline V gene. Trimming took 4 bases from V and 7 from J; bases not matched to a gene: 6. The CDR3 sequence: CASSGDSLGGYTF. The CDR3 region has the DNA TGTGCCAGCAGTGGGGACAGTTTGGGTGGCTACACCTTC.

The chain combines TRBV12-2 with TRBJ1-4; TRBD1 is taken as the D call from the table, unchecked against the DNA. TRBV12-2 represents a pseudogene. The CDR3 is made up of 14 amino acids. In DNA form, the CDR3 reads TGTGCAAGTCGCTCACAGGGGGATAATGAAAAACTGTTTTTT. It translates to CASRSQGDNEKLFF.

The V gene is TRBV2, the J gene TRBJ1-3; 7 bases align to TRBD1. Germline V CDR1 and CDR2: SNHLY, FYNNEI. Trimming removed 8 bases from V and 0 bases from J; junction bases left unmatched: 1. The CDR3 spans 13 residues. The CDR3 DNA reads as TGTGCCAGCCGGGACAGCTCTGGAAACACCATATATTTT. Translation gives CASRDSSGNTIYF. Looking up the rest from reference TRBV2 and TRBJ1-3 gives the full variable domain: EPEVTQTPSHQVTQMGQEVILRCVPISNHLYFYWYRQILGQKVEFLVSFYNNEISEKSEIFDDQFSVERPDGSNFTLKIRSTKLEDSAMYFCASRDSSGNTIYFGEGSWLTVV.

CDR3 loop: CASSFSGGDTGELFF. CDR3 coding DNA: TGTGCCAGCAGCTTCTCCGGGGGGGACACCGGGGAGCTGTTTTTT. The chain uses TRBV7-9 and TRBJ2-2, with 8 bases that match TRBD2. The CDR3 sequence is 15 residues long. CDR1 is SEHNR and CDR2 is FQNEAQ in the germline V gene (reference sequence). With 3 bases clipped from V and 3 bases from J, the junction kept 3 bases outside the gene matches.

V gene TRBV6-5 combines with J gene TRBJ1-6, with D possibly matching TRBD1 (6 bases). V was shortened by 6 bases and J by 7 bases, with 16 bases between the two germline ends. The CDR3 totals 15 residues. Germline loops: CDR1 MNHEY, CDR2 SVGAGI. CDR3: CASSSEDSANSPLHF. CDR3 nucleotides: TGTGCCAGCAGCTCCGAGGACAGCGCGAATTCACCCCTCCACTTT.

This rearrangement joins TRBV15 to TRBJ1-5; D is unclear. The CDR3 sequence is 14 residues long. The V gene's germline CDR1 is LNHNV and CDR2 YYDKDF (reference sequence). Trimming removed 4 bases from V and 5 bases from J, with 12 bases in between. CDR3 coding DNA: TGTGCCACCAGCAAAATGACAAGCTATCAGCCCCAGCATTTT. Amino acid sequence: CATSKMTSYQPQHF. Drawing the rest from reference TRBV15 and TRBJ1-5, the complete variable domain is DAMVIQNPRYQVTQFGKPVTLSCSQTLNHNVMYWYQQKSSQAPKLLFHYYDKDFNNEADTPDNFQSRRPNTSFCFLDIRSPGLGDTAMYLCATSKMTSYQPQHFGDGTRLSIL.

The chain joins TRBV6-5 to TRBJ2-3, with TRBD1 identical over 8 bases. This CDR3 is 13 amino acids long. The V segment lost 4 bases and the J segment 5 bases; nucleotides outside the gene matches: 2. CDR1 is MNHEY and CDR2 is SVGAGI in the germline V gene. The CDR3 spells CASSSGGEDTQYF. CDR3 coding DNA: TGTGCCAGCAGTTCAGGGGGCGAAGATACGCAGTATTTT.

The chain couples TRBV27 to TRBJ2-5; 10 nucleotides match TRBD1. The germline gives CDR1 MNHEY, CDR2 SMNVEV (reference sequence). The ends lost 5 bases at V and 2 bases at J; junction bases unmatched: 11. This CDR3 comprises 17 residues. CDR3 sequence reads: CASSGYPDRGIQETQYF. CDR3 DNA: TGTGCCAGCAGTGGATACCCGGACAGGGGGATACAAGAGACCCAGTACTTC.

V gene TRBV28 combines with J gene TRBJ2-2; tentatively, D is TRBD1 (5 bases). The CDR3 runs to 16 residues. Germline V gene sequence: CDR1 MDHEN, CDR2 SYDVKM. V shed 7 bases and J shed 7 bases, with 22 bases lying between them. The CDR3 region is CASTPHWPGLNGELFF. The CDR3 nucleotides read TGTGCCAGCACCCCTCACTGGCCAGGGTTGAACGGGGAGCTGTTTTTT.